This TCR beta chain is from a study of blood T cell repertoires in COVID-19. Across the whole study: Sources were T cells, B-cell-depleted T cells, or PBMCs; the material itself was cDNA or gDNA.

Under the authors' procedure: The authors estimated nucleated cell counts from reference gene primer amplification. Sequencing was performed with immunoSEQ multiplex PCR; in TCRdb, only in-frame clones are kept and a portion is missing. Clone size and the V and J calls come from that table; the DNA yielded D and trimming. The table has about 190,000 clones, around 82% seen once. Enrolled through a virtual design, the participants were between 18 and 89 years of age and came from about two dozen US areas. This CDR3 has 13 residues. CDR1 and CDR2 from the germline V gene are SQVTM and ANQGSEA. V dropped 7 bases and J dropped 6; count of bases not matched to a gene: 5. This clone was counted a few times.

V usage is TRBV29-1 and J usage is TRBJ2-1; 11 bases line up with TRBD1. The sequencing sample was made of PBMCs or T cells enriched from blood (not recorded which). The sequence came from a woman between 50 and 59 years old with acute COVID-19. The CDR3 spells CSARTGGFNEQFF. The DNA of the CDR3 is TGCAGCGCCCGGACAGGGGGCTTCAATGAGCAGTTCTTC.